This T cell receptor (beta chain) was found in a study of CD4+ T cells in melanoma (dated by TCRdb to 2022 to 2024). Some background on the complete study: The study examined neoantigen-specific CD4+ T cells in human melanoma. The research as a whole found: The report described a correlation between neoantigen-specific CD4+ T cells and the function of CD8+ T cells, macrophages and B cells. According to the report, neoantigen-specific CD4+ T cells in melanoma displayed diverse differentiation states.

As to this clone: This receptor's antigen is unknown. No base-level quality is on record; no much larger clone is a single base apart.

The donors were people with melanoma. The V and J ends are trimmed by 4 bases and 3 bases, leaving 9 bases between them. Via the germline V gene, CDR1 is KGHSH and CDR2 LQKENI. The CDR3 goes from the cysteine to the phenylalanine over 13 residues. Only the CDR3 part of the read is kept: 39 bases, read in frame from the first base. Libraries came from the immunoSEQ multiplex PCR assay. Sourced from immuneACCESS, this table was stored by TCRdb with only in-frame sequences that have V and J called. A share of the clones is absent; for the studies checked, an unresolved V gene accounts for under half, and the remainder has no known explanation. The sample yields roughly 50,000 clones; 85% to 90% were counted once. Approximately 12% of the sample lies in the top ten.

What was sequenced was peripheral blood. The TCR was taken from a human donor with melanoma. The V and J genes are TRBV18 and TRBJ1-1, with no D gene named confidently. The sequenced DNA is TGTGCCAGCTCACTCTTGATCGACACTGAAGCTTTCTTT. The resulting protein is CASSLLIDTEAFF.